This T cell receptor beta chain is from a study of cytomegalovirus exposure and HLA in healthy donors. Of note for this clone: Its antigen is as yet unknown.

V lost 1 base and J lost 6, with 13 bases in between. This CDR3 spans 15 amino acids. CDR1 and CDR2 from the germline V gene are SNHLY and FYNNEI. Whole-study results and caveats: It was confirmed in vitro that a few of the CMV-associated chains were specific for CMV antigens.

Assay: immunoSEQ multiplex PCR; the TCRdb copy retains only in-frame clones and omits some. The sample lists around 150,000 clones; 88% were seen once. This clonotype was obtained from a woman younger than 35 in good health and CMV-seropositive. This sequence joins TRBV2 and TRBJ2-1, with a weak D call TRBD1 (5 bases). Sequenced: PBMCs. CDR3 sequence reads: CASSEGRGAGNEQFF. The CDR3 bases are TGTGCCAGCAGTGAAGGTAGGGGCGCAGGCAATGAGCAGTTCTTC.